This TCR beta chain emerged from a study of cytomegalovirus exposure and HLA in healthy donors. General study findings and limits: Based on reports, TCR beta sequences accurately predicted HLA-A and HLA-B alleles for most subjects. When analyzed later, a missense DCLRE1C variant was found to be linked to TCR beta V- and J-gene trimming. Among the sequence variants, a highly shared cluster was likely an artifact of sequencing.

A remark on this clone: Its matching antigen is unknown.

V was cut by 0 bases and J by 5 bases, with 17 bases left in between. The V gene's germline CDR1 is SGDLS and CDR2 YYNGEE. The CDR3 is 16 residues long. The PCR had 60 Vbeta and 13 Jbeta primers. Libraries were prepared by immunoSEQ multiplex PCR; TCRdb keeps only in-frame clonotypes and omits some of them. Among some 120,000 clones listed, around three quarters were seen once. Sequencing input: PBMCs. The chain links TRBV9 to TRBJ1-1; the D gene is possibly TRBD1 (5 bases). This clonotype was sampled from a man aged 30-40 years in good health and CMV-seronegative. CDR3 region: CASSVDGTDGGTEAFF. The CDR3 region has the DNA TGTGCCAGCAGCGTAGATGGTACAGACGGGGGAACTGAAGCTTTCTTT. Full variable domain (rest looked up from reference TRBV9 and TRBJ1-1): DSGVTQTPKHLITATGQRVTLRCSPRSGDLSVYWYQQSLDQGLQFLIQYYNGEERAKGNILERFSAQQFPDLHSELNLSSLELGDSALYFCASSVDGTDGGTEAFFGQGTRLTVV.